The 6 T cell receptor beta chains given below trace back to one sample, sequenced in a study of shared clonotypes between healthy human individuals. Sequenced by immunoSEQ multiplex PCR; TCRdb stores in-frame clones only, minus some. The top ten clones hold around 1.1% of a sample with roughly 2 million clones, around 96% of them seen once. Positively selected for CCR7, the CD45RO-negative cells used as naive CD8 cells excluded terminally differentiated effector memory CD45RA+ cells. Sequencing was done on a sample of naive CD8+ T cells sorted from blood. The receptors shown here come from a man younger than 35 in good health.

This clone showed up just once. This chain joins TRBV19 and TRBJ2-7, with TRBD2 matching 8 bases. CDR1 is LNHDA and CDR2 is SQIVND in the germline V gene (reference sequence). V trimming: 5 bases; J trimming: 5 bases; junction bases outside the gene matches: 5. The CDR3 length is 13 residues. CDR3 residues: CASSVGTRHEQYF. The CDR3 DNA follows: TGTGCCAGTAGTGTCGGGACTAGACACGAGCAGTACTTC. The variable domain in full, with the rest retrieved from reference TRBV19 and TRBJ2-7, is DGGITQSPKYLFRKEGQNVTLSCEQNLNHDAMYWYRQDPGQGLRLIYYSQIVNDFQKGDIAEGYSVSREKKESFPLTVTSAQKNPTAFYLCASSVGTRHEQYFGPGTRLTVT.

The DNA for the CDR3 is TGTGCCTGGGATGAAAGTGCTTGGGACAGTGGGGATACTGAAGCTTTCTTT. Its protein product is CAWDESAWDSGDTEAFF. The chain recombines TRBV30 with TRBJ1-1; TRBD1 agrees at 7 bases. Germline assignment: CDR1 GTSNPN and CDR2 SVGIG (reference sequence). V shed 5 bases and J 5 bases; nucleotides not matched to a gene: 20. The CDR3 is 17 amino acids.

This sequence joins TRBV5-6 and TRBJ2-2; D ambiguous. V lost 2 bases and J 5 bases, leaving 7 bases between the germline ends. The CDR3 consists of 13 residues. CDR1 is SGHDT and CDR2 is YYEEEE in the germline V gene. For the CDR3, the DNA is TGTGCCAGCAGCTTTCTCGGGACCGGGGAGCTGTTTTTT. Protein sequence: CASSFLGTGELFF.

The genes are TRBV2 and TRBJ1-5; D is unresolved. V was shortened by 3 bases and J by 0 bases, with 18 bases between the two germline ends. Germline assignment: CDR1 SNHLY and CDR2 FYNNEI. CDR3 size: 18 residues. CDR3: CASSDPRGIQHSNQPQHF. As DNA, the CDR3 is TGTGCCAGCAGTGATCCGAGAGGGATCCAACATAGCAATCAGCCCCAGCATTTT.

This rearrangement joins TRBV9 to TRBJ1-2; D remains ambiguous. Germline V gene lookup returns CDR1 SGDLS and CDR2 YYNGEE. CDR3 size: 12 residues. With 3 bases removed from V and 3 bases from J, the gap between germline ends came to 6 bases. CDR3 residues: CASSGADYGYTF. CDR3 bases: TGTGCCAGCAGCGGGGCGGACTATGGCTACACCTTC.

This chain uses TRBV2 with TRBJ2-7, with TRBD1 matching 9 bases. V lost 11 bases to trimming and J lost 1 base; unmatched junction nucleotides: 9. CDR3 length: 14 amino acids. Germline CDR1 reads SNHLY; CDR2 reads FYNNEI. CDR3 DNA sequence: TGTGCCTGCACCGGGACAGGGTATTCCTACGAGCAGTACTTC. It translates to CACTGTGYSYEQYF.